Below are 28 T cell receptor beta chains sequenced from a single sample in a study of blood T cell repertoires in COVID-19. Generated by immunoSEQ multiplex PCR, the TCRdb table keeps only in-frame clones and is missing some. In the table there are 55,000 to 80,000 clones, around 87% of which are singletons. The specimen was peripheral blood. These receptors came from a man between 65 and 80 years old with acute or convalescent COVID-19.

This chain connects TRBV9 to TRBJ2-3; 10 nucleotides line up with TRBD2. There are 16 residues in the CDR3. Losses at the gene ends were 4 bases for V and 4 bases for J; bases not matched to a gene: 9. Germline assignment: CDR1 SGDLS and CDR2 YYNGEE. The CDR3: CASSSRAGTSADTQYF. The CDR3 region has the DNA TGTGCCAGCAGCTCTCGCGCCGGGACTAGCGCAGATACGCAGTATTTT.

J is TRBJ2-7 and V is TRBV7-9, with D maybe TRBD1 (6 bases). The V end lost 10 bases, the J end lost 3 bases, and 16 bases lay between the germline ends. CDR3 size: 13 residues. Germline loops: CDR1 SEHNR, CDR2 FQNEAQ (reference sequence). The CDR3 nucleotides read TGTGCCAACGATGTTGGACAGAGCTACGAGCAGTACTTC. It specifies CANDVGQSYEQYF.

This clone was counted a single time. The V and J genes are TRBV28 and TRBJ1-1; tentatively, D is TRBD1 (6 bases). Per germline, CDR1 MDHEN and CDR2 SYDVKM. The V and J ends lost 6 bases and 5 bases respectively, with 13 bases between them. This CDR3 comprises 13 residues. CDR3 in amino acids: CASRQGGKTEAFF. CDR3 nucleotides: TGTGCCAGCAGACAGGGAGGGAAGACTGAAGCTTTCTTT.

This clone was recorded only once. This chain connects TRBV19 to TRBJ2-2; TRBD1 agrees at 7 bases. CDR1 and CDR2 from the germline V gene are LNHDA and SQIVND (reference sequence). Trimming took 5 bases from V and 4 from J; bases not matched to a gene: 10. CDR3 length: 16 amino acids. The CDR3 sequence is CASSVAGTDVTGELFF. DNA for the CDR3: TGTGCCAGTAGTGTAGCCGGGACAGATGTCACCGGGGAGCTGTTTTTT.

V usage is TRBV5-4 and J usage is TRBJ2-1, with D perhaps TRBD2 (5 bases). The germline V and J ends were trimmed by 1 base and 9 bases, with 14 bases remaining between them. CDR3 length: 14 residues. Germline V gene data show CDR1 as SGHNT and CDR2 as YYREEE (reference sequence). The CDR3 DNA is TGTGCCAGCAGCTTGCGATTCGGGGAGAGTGAGCAGTTCTTC. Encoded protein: CASSLRFGESEQFF.

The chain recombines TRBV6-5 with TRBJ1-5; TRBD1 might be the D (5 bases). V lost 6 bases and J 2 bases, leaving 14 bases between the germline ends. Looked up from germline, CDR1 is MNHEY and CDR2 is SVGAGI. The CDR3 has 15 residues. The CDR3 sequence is CASRGAGIGNQPQHF. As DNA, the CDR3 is TGTGCCAGCAGAGGGGCGGGGATAGGCAATCAGCCCCAGCATTTT.

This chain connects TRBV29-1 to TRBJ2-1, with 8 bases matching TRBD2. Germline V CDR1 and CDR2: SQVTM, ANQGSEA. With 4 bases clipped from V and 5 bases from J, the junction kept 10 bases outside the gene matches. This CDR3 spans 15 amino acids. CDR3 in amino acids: CSVGRGGRIHNEQFF. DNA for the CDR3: TGCAGCGTTGGAAGGGGCGGGAGGATCCACAATGAGCAGTTCTTC.

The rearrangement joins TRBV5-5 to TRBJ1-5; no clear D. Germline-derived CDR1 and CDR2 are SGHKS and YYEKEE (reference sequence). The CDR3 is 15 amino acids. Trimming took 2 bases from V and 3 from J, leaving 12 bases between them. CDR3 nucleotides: TGTGCCAGCAGCTTCGCGGGAGAATACAATCAGCCCCAGCATTTT. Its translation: CASSFAGEYNQPQHF.

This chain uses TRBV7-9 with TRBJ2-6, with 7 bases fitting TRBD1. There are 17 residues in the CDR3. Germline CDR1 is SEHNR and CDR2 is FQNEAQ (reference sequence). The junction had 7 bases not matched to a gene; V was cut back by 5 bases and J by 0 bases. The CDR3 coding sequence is TGTGCCAGCAGCCGCCCGGGACAGAGCTCTGGGGCCAACGTCCTGACTTTC. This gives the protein CASSRPGQSSGANVLTF. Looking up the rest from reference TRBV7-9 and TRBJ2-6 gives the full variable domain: DTGVSQNPRHKITKRGQNVTFRCDPISEHNRLYWYRQTLGQGPEFLTYFQNEAQLEKSRLLSDRFSAERPKGSFSTLEIQRTEQGDSAMYLCASSRPGQSSGANVLTFGAGSRLTVL.

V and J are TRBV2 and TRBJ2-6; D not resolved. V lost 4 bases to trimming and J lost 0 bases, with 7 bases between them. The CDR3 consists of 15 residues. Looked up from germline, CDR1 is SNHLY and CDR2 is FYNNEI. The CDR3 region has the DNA TGTGCCAGCAGTGGTGTCCTCTCTGGGGCCAACGTCCTGACTTTC. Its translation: CASSGVLSGANVLTF.

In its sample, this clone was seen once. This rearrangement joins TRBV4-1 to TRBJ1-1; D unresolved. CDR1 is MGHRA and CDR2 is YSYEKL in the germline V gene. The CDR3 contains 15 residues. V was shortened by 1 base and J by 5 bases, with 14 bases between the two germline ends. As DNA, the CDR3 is TGCGCCAGCAGCCAAGTTAGATCCGGAGGTACTGAAGCTTTCTTT. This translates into CASSQVRSGGTEAFF.

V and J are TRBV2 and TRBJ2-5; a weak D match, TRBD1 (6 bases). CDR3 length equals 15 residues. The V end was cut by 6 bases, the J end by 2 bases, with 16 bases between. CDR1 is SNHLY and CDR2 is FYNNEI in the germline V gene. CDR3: CASRSLQGAQETQYF. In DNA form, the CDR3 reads TGTGCCAGCAGGAGCTTACAGGGAGCTCAAGAGACCCAGTACTTC.

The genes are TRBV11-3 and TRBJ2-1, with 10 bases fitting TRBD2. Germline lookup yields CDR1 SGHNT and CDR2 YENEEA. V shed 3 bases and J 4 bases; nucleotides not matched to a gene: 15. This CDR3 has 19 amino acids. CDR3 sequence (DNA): TGTGCCAGCAGCTTTAGATCTAGCGGGGGACCCACGAAATACAATGAGCAGTTCTTC. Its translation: CASSFRSSGGPTKYNEQFF. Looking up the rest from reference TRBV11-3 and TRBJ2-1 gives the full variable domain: EAGVVQSPRYKIIEKKQPVAFWCNPISGHNTLYWYLQNLGQGPELLIRYENEEAVDDSQLPKDRFSAERLKGVDSTLKIQPAELGDSAVYLCASSFRSSGGPTKYNEQFFGPGTRLTVL.

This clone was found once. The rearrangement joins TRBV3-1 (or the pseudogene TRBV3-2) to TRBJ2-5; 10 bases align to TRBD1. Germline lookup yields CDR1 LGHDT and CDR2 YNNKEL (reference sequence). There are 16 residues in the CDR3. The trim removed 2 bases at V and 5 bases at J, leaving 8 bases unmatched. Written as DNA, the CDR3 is TGTGCCAGCAGCCAACCGGGACAGGGGAGGCGGGAGACCCAGTACTTC. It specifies CASSQPGQGRRETQYF.

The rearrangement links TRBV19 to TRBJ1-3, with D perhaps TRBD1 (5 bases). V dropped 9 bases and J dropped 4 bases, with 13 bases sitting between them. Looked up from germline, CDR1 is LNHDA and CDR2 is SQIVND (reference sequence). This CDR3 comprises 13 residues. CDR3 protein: CASAGSGGNTIYF. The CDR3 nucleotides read TGTGCCAGCGCAGGATCAGGGGGAAACACCATATATTTT.

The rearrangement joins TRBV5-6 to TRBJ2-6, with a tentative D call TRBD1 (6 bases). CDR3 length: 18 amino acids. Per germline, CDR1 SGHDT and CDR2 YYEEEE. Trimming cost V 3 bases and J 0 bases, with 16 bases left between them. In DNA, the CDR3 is TGTGCCAGCAGCTCCCCTTTGGGGGCGAGCTCTGGGGCCAACGTCCTGACTTTC. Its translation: CASSSPLGASSGANVLTF.

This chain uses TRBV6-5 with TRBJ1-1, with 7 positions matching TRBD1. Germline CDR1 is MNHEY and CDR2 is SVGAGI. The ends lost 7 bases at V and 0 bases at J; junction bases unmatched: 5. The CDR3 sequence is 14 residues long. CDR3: CASTLDRMNTEAFF. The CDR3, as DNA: TGTGCCAGCACTTTGGACAGGATGAACACTGAAGCTTTCTTT.

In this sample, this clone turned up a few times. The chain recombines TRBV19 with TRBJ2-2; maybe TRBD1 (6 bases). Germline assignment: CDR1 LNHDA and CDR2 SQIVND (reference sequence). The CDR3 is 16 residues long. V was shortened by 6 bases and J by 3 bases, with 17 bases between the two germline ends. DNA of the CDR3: TGTGCCAGTAGAGACCGGCTTGGACAGTACACCGGGGAGCTGTTTTTT. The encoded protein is CASRDRLGQYTGELFF.

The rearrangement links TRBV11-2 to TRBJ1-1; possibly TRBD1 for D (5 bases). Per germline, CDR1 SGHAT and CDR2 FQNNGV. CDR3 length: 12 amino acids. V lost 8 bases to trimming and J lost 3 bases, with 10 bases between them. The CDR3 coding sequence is TGTGCCAGCCATAAAGGGGACACTGAAGCTTTCTTT. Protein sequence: CASHKGDTEAFF.

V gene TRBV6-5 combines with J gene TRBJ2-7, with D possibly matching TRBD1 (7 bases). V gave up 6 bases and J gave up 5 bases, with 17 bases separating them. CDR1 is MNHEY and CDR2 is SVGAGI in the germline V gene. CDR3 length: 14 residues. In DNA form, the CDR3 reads TGTGCCAGCAGGCGGGACAGTACATCCCACGAGCAGTACTTC. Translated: CASRRDSTSHEQYF.

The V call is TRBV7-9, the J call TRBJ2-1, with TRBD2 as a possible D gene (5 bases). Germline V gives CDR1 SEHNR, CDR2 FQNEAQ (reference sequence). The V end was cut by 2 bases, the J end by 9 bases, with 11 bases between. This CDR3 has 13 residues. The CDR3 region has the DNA TGTGCCAGCAGCTTATCTGCGGGTACTGAGCAGTTCTTC. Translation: CASSLSAGTEQFF.

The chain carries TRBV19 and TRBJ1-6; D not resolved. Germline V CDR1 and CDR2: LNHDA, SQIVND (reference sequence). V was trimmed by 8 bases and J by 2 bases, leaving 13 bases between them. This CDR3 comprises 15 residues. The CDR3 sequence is CASGRPLAYNSPLHF. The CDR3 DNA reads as TGTGCCAGTGGGAGGCCGTTAGCCTATAATTCACCCCTCCACTTT.

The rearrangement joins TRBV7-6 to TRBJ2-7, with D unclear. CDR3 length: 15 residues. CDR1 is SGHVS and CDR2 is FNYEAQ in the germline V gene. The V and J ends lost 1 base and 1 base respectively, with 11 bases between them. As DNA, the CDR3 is TGTGCCAGCAGCTTAGAATCAGGTACTTCCTACGAGCAGTACTTC. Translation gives CASSLESGTSYEQYF.

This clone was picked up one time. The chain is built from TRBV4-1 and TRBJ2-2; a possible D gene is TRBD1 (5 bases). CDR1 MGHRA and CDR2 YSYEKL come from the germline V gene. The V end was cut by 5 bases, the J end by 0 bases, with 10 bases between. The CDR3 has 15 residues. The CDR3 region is CASSSMTANTGELFF. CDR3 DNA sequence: TGCGCCAGCAGCTCGATGACAGCGAACACCGGGGAGCTGTTTTTT.

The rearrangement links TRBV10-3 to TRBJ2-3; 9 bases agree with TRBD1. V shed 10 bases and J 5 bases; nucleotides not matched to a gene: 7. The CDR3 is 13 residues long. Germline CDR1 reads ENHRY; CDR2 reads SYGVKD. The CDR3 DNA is TGTGCCACGGGACAGGGAGAAAGAGATACGCAGTATTTT. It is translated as CATGQGERDTQYF.

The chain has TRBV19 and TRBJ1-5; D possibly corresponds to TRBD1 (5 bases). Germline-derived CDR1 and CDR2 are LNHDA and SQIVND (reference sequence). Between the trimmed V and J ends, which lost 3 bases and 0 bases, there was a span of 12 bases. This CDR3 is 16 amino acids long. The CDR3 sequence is CASSILGDYSNQPQHF. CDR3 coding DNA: TGTGCCAGTAGTATTTTAGGGGACTATAGCAATCAGCCCCAGCATTTT.

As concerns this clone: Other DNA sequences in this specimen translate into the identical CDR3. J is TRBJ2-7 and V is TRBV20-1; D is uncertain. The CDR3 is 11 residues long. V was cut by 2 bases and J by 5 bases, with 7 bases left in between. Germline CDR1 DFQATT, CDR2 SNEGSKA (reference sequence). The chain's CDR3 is CSARSGHEQYF. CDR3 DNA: TGCAGTGCTAGAAGTGGGCACGAGCAGTACTTC.

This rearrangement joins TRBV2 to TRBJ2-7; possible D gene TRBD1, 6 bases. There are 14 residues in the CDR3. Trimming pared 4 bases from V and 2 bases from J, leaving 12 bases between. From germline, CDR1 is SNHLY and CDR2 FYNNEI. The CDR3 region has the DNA TGTGCCAGCAGTGCCCGGGACATCACCTACGAGCAGTACTTC. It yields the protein CASSARDITYEQYF.